This T cell receptor (beta chain) was sequenced during a study of blood T cells in healthy people across ages (dated by TCRdb to between 2014 and 2017). A note on the overall study: In model experiments, template switching captured roughly one uniquely barcoded TCR beta cDNA molecule for every two T cells. Using deep sequencing normalized with unique cDNA molecular identifiers, the study measured how TCR beta repertoire diversity changes with age. Four age groups were formed from the donors: young (average approximately 15 years), middle-aged (less than 40), aged (approximately 60) and long-lived (around 82). Donors of different ages were randomly distributed across sequencing lanes to avoid experimental bias. For two donors (one aged 18 to 30 and one aged 80 or older), the study analyzed two additional independent replicas of 1 million unique cDNA reads from the same blood draw. What the work shows at the level of the full study, not this receptor alone: Because the CMV infection status of the donors was unknown, age-related changes in expanded clonotypes may potentially have been confounded. The long-lived group showed more naive CD4+ T cells, fewer expanded clones and increased TCR diversity than the aged group, suggesting age selection. Observed TCR beta diversity per million T cells fell roughly linearly with age, and a significant reduction was already apparent by age approximately 41. The percentage of naive T cells measured by flow cytometry correlated strongly with observed TCR beta diversity. Estimates of total diversity from one million sequenced T cells were regarded as lower bounds and underestimates. Since profiling was done on bulk unsorted PBMCs, naive and antigen-experienced compartments could not be conclusively compared.

Libraries were constructed by 5' RACE. Sequenced using an Illumina HiSeq 2500. A second PCR of roughly 7 to 12 cycles was performed with a sample-barcoded 5' primer and a J-beta primer mix. Each TCR beta cDNA molecule received a unique molecular identifier from a template-switch 5' adaptor carrying 12 random nucleotides. At least 2.5 million CDR3-containing paired-end reads were obtained from each sample. First-strand cDNA was synthesized from all RNA with the Mint cDNA synthesis kit, primed by a TRBC-specific oligonucleotide. All cDNA was treated with uracil-DNA glycosylase and then went through a first 18-cycle PCR with the universal primers M1SS and BC2_uni_R. As for the original processing: Normalization of each sample was performed by random selection of 1 million high-quality reads, each carrying a distinct molecular identifier. Reads with shared molecular identifiers were discarded instead of being binned into consensus sequences. MiTCR, run with a Q25 quality threshold and the strictest error-elimination algorithm, handled CDR3 identification, clonotype clustering and error correction. Lower-bound total TCR beta diversity was estimated with a nonparametric unseen species model using Euler transformation. Starting from the raw public reads, TCRdb applied fastp trimming at Q25, assembled clones with MiXCR and retained in-frame beta chains. All rows with the same CDR3 protein become a single entry with the most common DNA and genes. The V and J calls come from TCRdb's annotation, not from the publication. Recorded for this sample are about 1.8 million distinct CDR3 sequences; 40% to 55% of them occurred a single time. The ten largest clones represent around 2.1% of the sample.

Donors were 40 or so systemically healthy Caucasian individuals from Russia aged about 6 to 100 years. Each donor gave about 9.2 milliliters of peripheral blood, drawn into EDTA-treated Vacutainer tubes. Ficoll-Paque density-gradient centrifugation was used to isolate PBMCs, with at least 6 million per sample. Total RNA was extracted from PBMCs with Trizol reagent, with at least 6 micrograms obtained per sample. Naive CD45RAhigh/CD27high T cell percentages were measured by flow cytometry on a PBMC aliquot from every donor. In this sample, this clonotype turned up a few times. No cognate antigen has been identified for it. Qualities for individual bases were not recorded, and no much larger clone is one base off. Trimming leaves V shorter by 4 bases and J shorter by 3 bases, with the junction holding 10 bases beyond the gene matches. Counted from cysteine to phenylalanine, this CDR3 has 15 amino acids. The entry retains the CDR3 DNA only, 45 bases that are in frame from base 1. Sequences DFQATT (CDR1) and SNEGSKA (CDR2) are obtained from the germline V gene (reference sequence).

The chain is encoded by TRBV20-1 joined to TRBJ2-7, with 9 bases aligning to TRBD1. The TCR sequence derives from a woman aged 40 to 50 in good health. The sample taken for sequencing was blood. The DNA is as follows: TGCAGTGCTATACACCGGGACAGGGCCAACTACGAGCAGTACTTC. Its translation is CSAIHRDRANYEQYF.